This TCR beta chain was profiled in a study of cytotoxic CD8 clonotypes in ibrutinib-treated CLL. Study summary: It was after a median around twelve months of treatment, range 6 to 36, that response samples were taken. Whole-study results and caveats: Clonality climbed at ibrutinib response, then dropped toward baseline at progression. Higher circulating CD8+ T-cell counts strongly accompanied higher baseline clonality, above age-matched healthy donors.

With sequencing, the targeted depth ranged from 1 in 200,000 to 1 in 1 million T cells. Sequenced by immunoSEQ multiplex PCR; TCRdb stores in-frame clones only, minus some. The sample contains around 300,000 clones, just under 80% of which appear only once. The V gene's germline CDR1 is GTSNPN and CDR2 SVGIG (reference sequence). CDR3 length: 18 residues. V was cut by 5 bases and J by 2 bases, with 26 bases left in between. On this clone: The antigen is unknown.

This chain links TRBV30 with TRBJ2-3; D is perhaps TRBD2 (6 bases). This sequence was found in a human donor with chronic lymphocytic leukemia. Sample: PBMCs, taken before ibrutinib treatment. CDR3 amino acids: CAWSWAYHTAGTTDTQYF. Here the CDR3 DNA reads TGTGCCTGGTCCTGGGCTTACCATACCGCGGGGACCACAGATACGCAGTATTTT.